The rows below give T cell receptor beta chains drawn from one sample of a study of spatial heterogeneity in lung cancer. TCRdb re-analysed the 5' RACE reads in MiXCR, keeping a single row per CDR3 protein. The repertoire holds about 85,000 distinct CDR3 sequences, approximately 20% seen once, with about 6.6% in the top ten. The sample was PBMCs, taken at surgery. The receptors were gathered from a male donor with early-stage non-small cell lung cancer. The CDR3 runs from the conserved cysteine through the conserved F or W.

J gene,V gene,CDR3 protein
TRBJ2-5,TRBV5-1,CASRGDPDRGETQYF
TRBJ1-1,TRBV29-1,CSAAGGAVENTEAFF
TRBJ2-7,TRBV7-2,CASSLHSGTGGDEQYF
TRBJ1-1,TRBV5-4,CASSLEAGGGTEAFF
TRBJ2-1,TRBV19,CATISSYNEQFF
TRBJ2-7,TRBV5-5,CASSLDGGSGEQYF
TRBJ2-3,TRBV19,CASSAGSLDTQYF
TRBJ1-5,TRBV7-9,CASSFGGRPNQPQHF
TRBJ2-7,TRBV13,CASSLGLRGYEQYF
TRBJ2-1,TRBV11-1,CASSYSGGPTYNEQFF
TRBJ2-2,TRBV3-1,CASSPQGAWSTGELFF
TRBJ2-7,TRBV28,CASSTPGTGAYEQYF
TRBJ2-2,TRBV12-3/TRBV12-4,CASRRTNTGELFF
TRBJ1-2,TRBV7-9,CASSLGTGIDGNGYTF
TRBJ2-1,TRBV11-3,CASSLEQGRQNEQFF
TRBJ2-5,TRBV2,CASTTGPVTQYF